This is a list of T cell receptor beta chains from one sample in a study of T cell responses to AZD1222 COVID-19 vaccine. Profiled with immunoSEQ multiplex PCR; TCRdb holds only in-frame clones, not every one. This sample has 150,000 or so clones, with around 91% found just once. This material consisted of peripheral blood, taken on day 0 of AZD1222 vaccination. These receptor sequences come from an adult in good health. Both conserved end residues are part of each CDR3. A D gene is named only where the DNA matches it firmly. Clone size appears in some rows only: once, few, many, or a class for an expanded clone.

j_call,d_call,v_call,clone_size,cdr3_aa,cdr3_nt
TRBJ2-1,TRBD2,TRBV9,NA,CASQASGSYNEQFF,TGTGCCAGCCAAGCTAGCGGATCCTACAATGAGCAGTTCTTC
TRBJ1-1,NA,TRBV7-8,NA,CASSRGGVNTEAFF,TGTGCCAGCAGCCGGGGGGGTGTGAACACTGAAGCTTTCTTT
TRBJ1-1,NA,TRBV6-2/TRBV6-3,few,CASSYSSREAVANTEAFF,TGTGCCAGCAGTTACTCGAGTCGGGAAGCTGTTGCGAACACTGAAGCTTTCTTT
TRBJ2-3,NA,TRBV9,NA,CASSVEQGRTDTQYF,TGTGCCAGCAGCGTAGAACAGGGCCGGACAGATACGCAGTATTTT
TRBJ1-1,NA,TRBV12-3/TRBV12-4,NA,CASSTRETLLNF,TGTGCCAGCAGCACACGGGAAACCCTTCTTAACTTT
TRBJ2-6,TRBD1,TRBV27,NA,CASSSQGAGANVLTF,TGTGCCAGCAGTTCTCAGGGGGCGGGGGCCAACGTCCTGACTTTC
TRBJ2-1,NA,TRBV3-1/TRBV3-2,NA,CASSHGAGGLSYNEQFF,TGTGCCAGCAGCCACGGAGCCGGGGGGCTCTCCTACAATGAGCAGTTCTTC
TRBJ1-3,NA,TRBV2,NA,CASSEGGSGNTIYF,TGTGCCAGCAGTGAAGGGGGTTCTGGAAACACCATATATTTT
TRBJ2-5,TRBD2,TRBV11-2,NA,CASSSKAPRTSGKQETQYF,TGTGCCAGCAGCTCCAAGGCCCCCCGGACTAGCGGGAAACAAGAGACCCAGTACTTC
TRBJ1-2,NA,TRBV7-3,NA,CASSQNGDYGYTF,TGTGCCAGCAGCCAAAACGGGGACTATGGCTACACCTTC
TRBJ2-5,NA,TRBV4-2,NA,CASSQSRTLRETQYF,TGTGCCAGCAGCCAAAGCCGGACACTCCGGGAGACCCAGTACTTC
TRBJ1-1,TRBD1,TRBV19,NA,CASSPGQHTEAFF,TGTGCCAGTAGCCCGGGACAGCACACTGAAGCTTTCTTT
TRBJ2-2,TRBD1,TRBV29-1,NA,CSARRDRGAGELFF,TGCAGCGCCCGAAGGGACAGGGGAGCCGGGGAGCTGTTTTTT
TRBJ2-1,NA,TRBV18,NA,CASSGGQGRNNEQFF,TGTGCCAGCTCAGGAGGGCAGGGGCGAAACAATGAGCAGTTCTTC
TRBJ2-7,NA,TRBV12-3/TRBV12-4,NA,CASSLWGSYEQYF,TGTGCCAGCAGTTTATGGGGCTCCTACGAGCAGTACTTC
TRBJ2-1,TRBD2,TRBV5-1,NA,CASSLALAGGPIGEQFF,TGCGCCAGCAGCTTGGCTCTAGCGGGGGGGCCTATTGGGGAGCAGTTCTTC
TRBJ2-7,NA,TRBV11-2,NA,CASSFRREGYEQYF,TGTGCCAGCAGCTTCCGGCGGGAAGGCTACGAGCAGTACTTC
TRBJ2-5,TRBD1,TRBV5-1,NA,CASSRTGVGSQETQYF,TGCGCCAGCAGCCGGACAGGGGTGGGGTCCCAAGAGACCCAGTACTTC
TRBJ1-1,NA,TRBV4-2,NA,CASSQEGGGYTEAFF,TGTGCCAGCAGCCAAGAGGGGGGCGGGTACACTGAAGCTTTCTTT
TRBJ1-1,NA,TRBV7-2,NA,CASSPPSRLNTEAFF,TGTGCCAGCAGCCCCCCGAGTCGATTGAACACTGAAGCTTTCTTT
TRBJ2-1,TRBD2,TRBV28,NA,CASSSGSGGEQFF,TGTGCCAGCAGTTCCGGTTCGGGGGGGGAGCAGTTCTTC
TRBJ2-3,NA,TRBV18,NA,CASSEPSTDTQYF,TGTGCCAGCTCAGAACCTAGCACAGATACGCAGTATTTT
TRBJ1-4,NA,TRBV2,NA,CASRVASRGSPVTDPEKLFF,TGTGCCAGCAGAGTCGCATCTAGGGGTTCTCCCGTTACAGACCCTGAAAAACTGTTTTTT
TRBJ2-7,NA,TRBV29-1,NA,CSAGGGGAPYEQYF,TGCAGCGCGGGAGGAGGGGGCGCGCCCTACGAGCAGTACTTC